The sequence of this T cell receptor (beta chain) was determined in a study of response to subunit inactivated influenza vaccine (dated by TCRdb to 2016 to 2019). Regarding the research as a whole: The study used deep quantitative T cell receptor repertoire profiling to track responses to a trivalent subunit inactivated influenza vaccine.

The CDR3 goes from the cysteine to the phenylalanine over 15 residues. Left in the record is the CDR3 DNA by itself, 45 bases read in frame from the first base. The V end loses 5 bases and the J end loses 8 bases, and a stretch of 16 bases separates them. The library was prepared using RT-PCR. The sample was run on an Illumina HiSeq 2500. Starting from the raw public reads, TCRdb applied fastp trimming at Q25, assembled clones with MiXCR and retained in-frame beta chains. Rows with one shared CDR3 protein collapse into an entry with the most common genes and DNA. The sample table records almost 600,000 distinct CDR3 sequences; around 15% of these occur just once. Clones ranked in the top ten supply roughly 11% of the sample. This clonotype was counted only a few times. It lacks a known antigen. There are no base qualities to consult, and no much larger clone falls within one base. What the study reported, not specific to this receptor: It was suggested by the authors that each seasonal influenza vaccination may recruit only a limited number of new T cells.

The rearranged chain carries TRBV12-3 or TRBV12-4 and TRBJ1-6; the D gene is perhaps TRBD1, on 5 matching bases. The sequence was obtained from a man aged 50-59 years who received an inactivated influenza vaccine. Donor details come from another sample of the same person, matched by shared clones. The sample was PBMCs from blood, taken 12 days after vaccination. The CDR3 loop reads CASSPDGLGHSPLHF. DNA sequence: TGTGCCAGCAGTCCCGACGGATTGGGGCATTCACCCCTCCACTTT.